The 7 T cell receptor beta chains reported below all come from one sample, sequenced in a study of graft-versus-host responses after intestinal transplantation. Profiled with immunoSEQ multiplex PCR; TCRdb holds only in-frame clones, not every one. The sample has about 90,000 clones, roughly 93% seen once; the top ten hold approximately 1.1%. These receptors' antigens are unknown. Sequencing was performed on unstimulated CD8+ T cells sorted from spleen or lymph node cells, taken before transplant. The receptors here all came from a human donor who was the organ donor for an intestinal transplant.

The chain links TRBV11-3 to TRBJ2-6, with 8 bases that match TRBD1. Germline loops: CDR1 SGHNT, CDR2 YENEEA. The CDR3 sequence is 19 residues long. V dropped 5 bases and J dropped 0; count of bases not matched to a gene: 12. The CDR3 sequence is CASSPSGRDRSSGANVLTF. CDR3 nucleotide sequence: TGTGCCAGCAGCCCCTCGGGGCGGGACAGGTCCTCTGGGGCCAACGTCCTGACTTTC.

This clone was counted a single time. The CDR3 region is CASSEGAPGGIYEQYF. As DNA, the CDR3 is TGTGCCAGCAGTGAAGGTGCGCCAGGGGGTATATACGAGCAGTACTTC. J is TRBJ2-7 and V is TRBV2; TRBD1 matches at 7 bases. The germline gives CDR1 SNHLY, CDR2 FYNNEI. This CDR3 comprises 16 residues. The V and J ends lost 1 base and 4 bases, in that order; junction bases with no gene match: 10.

The chain recombines TRBV4-1 with TRBJ2-3; TRBD1 matches 7 bases. J lost 14 bases, V lost 0 bases, and 5 bases had no gene match. CDR1 and CDR2 (germline): MGHRA, YSYEKL. This CDR3 has 12 residues. The CDR3 here is CASSQDRQGRYF. For the CDR3, the DNA is TGCGCCAGCAGCCAAGACAGACAGGGAAGGTATTTT.

In regard to this clone: Mismatch with germline at one junction end may stem from a read error. The rearrangement links TRBV7-9 to TRBJ1-2; D not certain. Germline values: CDR1 SEHNR, CDR2 FQNEAQ (reference sequence). CDR3 length: 12 amino acids. CDR3 nucleotide sequence: TGTGCCAGCAGCTTAGTCGCGCAACTCGAAGAGTTC. Translation gives CASSLVAQLEEF.

V usage is TRBV11-2 and J usage is TRBJ1-1; perhaps TRBD1 as D (5 bases). CDR3 length: 13 amino acids. CDR1 SGHAT and CDR2 FQNNGV come from the germline V gene. Deletions cut 3 bases from V and 5 bases from J, with 10 bases between. CDR3 sequence reads: CASSFGGQTEAFF. DNA of the CDR3: TGTGCCAGCAGCTTCGGGGGTCAAACTGAAGCTTTCTTT.

This sequence joins TRBV5-5 and TRBJ2-1; D is uncertain. Germline CDR1 and CDR2: SGHKS and YYEKEE (reference sequence). V was shortened by 0 bases and J by 0 bases, with 7 bases between the two germline ends. This CDR3 is 15 amino acids long. Here the CDR3 reads CASSLAPSSYNEQFF. The DNA for the CDR3 is TGTGCCAGCAGCTTGGCGCCGAGCTCCTACAATGAGCAGTTCTTC.

This rearrangement joins TRBV6-5 to TRBJ2-7, with D unclear. V was pared by 9 bases and J by 3 bases, with 15 bases between. The CDR3 has 13 amino acids. Germline CDR1 reads MNHEY; CDR2 reads SVGAGI. CDR3 nucleotide sequence: TGTGCCAGTGCTCTCCGGGTAAACTACGAGCAGTACTTC. This gives the protein CASALRVNYEQYF.